One and the same sample provided the 19 T cell receptor beta chains below, sequenced in a study of blood T cell repertoires in COVID-19. Only in-frame clones appear in the TCRdb table, and some are missing; sequencing was by immunoSEQ multiplex PCR. The sample comprises 150,000 to 200,000 clones, around 85% of which are singletons, and over 7.5% rests with the top ten. Specimen: peripheral blood. Source of these receptors: a man aged 50 or older with active or convalescent COVID-19.

The V call is TRBV6-4, the J call TRBJ2-3; 16 positions agree with TRBD2. The CDR3 spans 16 residues. Germline-derived CDR1 and CDR2 are MRHNA and SNTAGT. Losses at the gene ends were 6 bases for V and 6 bases for J; bases not matched to a gene: 6. CDR3 residues: CASSAGLAGGSDTQYF. As DNA, the CDR3 is TGTGCCAGCAGCGCGGGACTAGCGGGAGGGAGCGATACGCAGTATTTT.

The rearrangement uses TRBV19 and TRBJ2-1; TRBD2 matches at 8 bases. With 4 bases clipped from V and 8 bases from J, the junction kept 10 bases outside the gene matches. The CDR3 is 15 residues long. Germline assignment: CDR1 LNHDA and CDR2 SQIVND (reference sequence). The CDR3 coding sequence is TGTGCCAGTAGTACTGGGACTAGTGTGGCGGATGAGCAGTTCTTC. This encodes CASSTGTSVADEQFF.

The V gene is TRBV3-1 (or the pseudogene TRBV3-2), the J gene TRBJ2-2; TRBD2 agrees at 7 bases. Germline trimming cut 7 bases from V and 6 bases from J; bases unmatched to any gene: 5. CDR3 length: 13 amino acids. CDR1 LGHDT and CDR2 YNNKEL come from the germline V gene (reference sequence). CDR3 bases: TGTGCCAGCACCATAACTAGCGCCGGGGAGCTGTTTTTT. Amino acid sequence: CASTITSAGELFF.

The gene calls are TRBV29-1 and TRBJ1-1, with D hard to call. Germline loops: CDR1 SQVTM, CDR2 ANQGSEA. The CDR3 loop spans 13 amino acids. Between the trimmed V and J ends, which lost 1 base and 8 bases, there was a span of 14 bases. Here the CDR3 reads CSVEGPQTLEAFF. The CDR3 DNA reads as TGCAGCGTTGAAGGCCCCCAGACATTAGAAGCTTTCTTT.

The J gene is TRBJ2-3, the V gene TRBV24-1; D not certain. The CDR3 is 14 amino acids. Germline CDR1 is KGHDR and CDR2 is SFDVKD. Trimming stripped 6 bases from V and 0 bases from J, with 9 bases between. The CDR3 spells CATSLQSSTDTQYF. The CDR3 DNA sequence: TGTGCCACCAGTCTACAGTCTAGCACAGATACGCAGTATTTT.

The chain employs TRBV7-2 and TRBJ2-7; D remains ambiguous. This CDR3 contains 11 residues. Germline-derived CDR1 and CDR2 are SGHTA and FQGNSA. The ends were cut back, 5 bases at V and 3 bases at J, with 5 bases in the middle. The CDR3 DNA follows: TGTGCCAGCAGCGAGTTCTACGAGCAGTACTTC. Protein product: CASSEFYEQYF.

This clone was seen once. The V call is TRBV4-1, the J call TRBJ2-2; 9 nucleotides align to TRBD1. The CDR3 is 20 amino acids. Germline V gene sequence: CDR1 MGHRA, CDR2 YSYEKL. V gave up 4 bases and J gave up 4 bases; unmatched junction bases: 19. This CDR3 is CASSRRDRDFGVTSTGELFF. CDR3 sequence (DNA): TGCGCCAGCAGCCGGCGGGACAGGGACTTTGGGGTGACTTCCACCGGGGAGCTGTTTTTT.

The chain has TRBV6-5 and TRBJ1-3; tentative D call: TRBD1 (6 bases). Trimming pared 6 bases from V and 0 bases from J, leaving 12 bases between. This CDR3 region has 15 residues. Looked up from germline, CDR1 is MNHEY and CDR2 is SVGAGI. The CDR3 bases are TGTGCCAGCAGCGGACAGAGATTCTCTGGAAACACCATATATTTT. This sequence encodes CASSGQRFSGNTIYF.

This clone was seen just once. V is TRBV30 and J is TRBJ2-3, with 7 bases that match TRBD2. CDR1 and CDR2 from the germline V gene are GTSNPN and SVGIG (reference sequence). J was trimmed by 0 bases and V by 2 bases; bases with no gene match: 8. This CDR3 region has 16 residues. CDR3 region: CAWSPLADSSTDTQYF. CDR3 nucleotide sequence: TGTGCCTGGAGTCCCCTAGCGGATTCTAGCACAGATACGCAGTATTTT.

The chain links TRBV30 to TRBJ2-1; 11 bases line up with TRBD2. Germline assignment: CDR1 GTSNPN and CDR2 SVGIG (reference sequence). V lost 5 bases and J lost 2; bases outside the gene matches: 8. This CDR3 contains 16 residues. Here the CDR3 reads CAWALAGGSTYNEQFF. CDR3 in DNA: TGTGCCTGGGCCTTAGCGGGAGGGTCGACCTACAATGAGCAGTTCTTC.

This chain joins TRBV19 and TRBJ1-5, with a weak D call TRBD1 (5 bases). The CDR3 is 15 amino acids. V was cut by 5 bases and J by 2 bases, with 13 bases left in between. Germline values: CDR1 LNHDA, CDR2 SQIVND (reference sequence). CDR3 nucleotide sequence: TGTGCCAGTAGTCTGACAGCGGGCGGCAATCAGCCCCAGCATTTT. As protein: CASSLTAGGNQPQHF.

This clone occurred once. The V call is TRBV5-1, the J call TRBJ1-6; 11 positions agree with TRBD1. The CDR3 runs to 15 residues. V was pared by 3 bases and J by 9 bases, with 5 bases of the junction left unmatched. Germline V gives CDR1 SGHRS, CDR2 YFSETQ. The chain's CDR3 is CASSYKGQGGSPLHF. CDR3 DNA sequence: TGCGCCAGCAGCTATAAGGGACAGGGGGGTTCACCCCTCCACTTT.

In this sample, this clone turned up a few times. The chain carries TRBV14 and TRBJ2-2; 9 nucleotides agree with TRBD1. The CDR3 covers 16 residues. Germline trimming cut 0 bases from V and 4 bases from J; bases unmatched to any gene: 3. Germline assignment: CDR1 SGHDN and CDR2 FVKESK. This CDR3 reads CASSQEGTGSTGELFF. CDR3 DNA: TGTGCCAGCAGCCAAGAGGGGACAGGGAGCACCGGGGAGCTGTTTTTT.

The chain couples TRBV12-5 to TRBJ1-1, with D maybe TRBD1 (5 bases). V was trimmed by 1 base and J by 2 bases, leaving 14 bases between them. The CDR3 extends over 16 amino acids. Looked up from germline, CDR1 is LGHNT and CDR2 is FRNRAP. Here the CDR3 DNA reads TGTGCTAGTGGTTTGGGTCTAATTCAGGGAAACACTGAAGCTTTCTTT. Encoded protein: CASGLGLIQGNTEAFF.

This rearrangement joins TRBV21-1 to TRBJ1-3; the table's D call TRBD1 went unverified against the DNA. TRBV21-1 is shown as a pseudogene. The CDR3 covers 15 residues. The CDR3 sequence is CASSKHRAGANTIYF. CDR3 coding DNA: TGTGCCAGCAGCAAGCATCGTGCAGGGGCAAACACCATATATTTT.

The chain couples TRBV2 to TRBJ2-3; possible D gene TRBD2, 5 bases. Trimming removed 7 bases from V and 6 bases from J, with 14 bases in between. This CDR3 is 13 amino acids long. Per germline, CDR1 SNHLY and CDR2 FYNNEI. This CDR3 reads CASITGPGDTQYF. The CDR3 DNA reads TGTGCCAGCATCACCGGGCCGGGGGATACGCAGTATTTT.

The V and J genes are TRBV20-1 and TRBJ2-3, with D hard to call. CDR3 length: 14 amino acids. With 3 bases removed from V and 0 bases from J, the gap between germline ends came to 10 bases. Per the germline V gene, CDR1 is DFQATT and CDR2 is SNEGSKA (reference sequence). This CDR3 is CSASRSISTDTQYF. The CDR3 DNA reads as TGCAGTGCTAGTCGCAGTATTAGCACAGATACGCAGTATTTT.

The V call is TRBV10-2, the J call TRBJ1-1; D is unclear. V lost 1 base and J 2 bases, leaving 5 bases between the germline ends. Germline V gene sequence: CDR1 WSHSY, CDR2 SAAADI. The CDR3 length is 13 residues. CDR3 nucleotides: TGCGCCAGCAGTGAGTTCCTCAACACTGAAGCTTTCTTT. This translates into CASSEFLNTEAFF.

The rearrangement joins TRBV29-1 to TRBJ2-1; 11 bases are a match to TRBD1. The junction had 2 bases not matched to a gene; V was cut back by 4 bases and J by 3 bases. The CDR3 length is 14 residues. Germline CDR1 and CDR2: SQVTM and ANQGSEA. CDR3: CSVGGTGGYNEQFF. Written as DNA, the CDR3 is TGCAGCGTTGGTGGGACAGGGGGCTACAATGAGCAGTTCTTC.